One sample yielded the 16 T cell receptor beta chains listed below, sequenced in a study of T cell responses to AZD1222 COVID-19 vaccine. Generated by immunoSEQ multiplex PCR, the TCRdb table keeps only in-frame clones and is missing some. The sample includes some 130,000 clones, about 90% of them seen just once. Source: peripheral blood, taken on day 0 of AZD1222 vaccination. These receptors originate from an adult in good health.

This chain connects TRBV9 to TRBJ2-7; tentatively, D is TRBD1 or TRBD2 (5 bases each). CDR1 is SGDLS and CDR2 is YYNGEE in the germline V gene. The CDR3 length is 12 residues. V lost 3 bases, J lost 12 bases, and 16 bases lay in between. In DNA form, the CDR3 reads TGTGCCAGCAGCGCCGTAGGGGACCAGGTGTACTTC. Protein product: CASSAVGDQVYF. Full variable domain (missing parts from reference TRBV9 and TRBJ2-7): DSGVTQTPKHLITATGQRVTLRCSPRSGDLSVYWYQQSLDQGLQFLIQYYNGEERAKGNILERFSAQQFPDLHSELNLSSLELGDSALYFCASSAVGDQVYFGPGTRLTVT.

This chain links TRBV6-5 with TRBJ2-1; D is unclear. From germline, CDR1 is MNHEY and CDR2 SVGAGI. Trimming cost V 0 bases and J 10 bases, with 10 bases left between them. The CDR3 loop spans 13 amino acids. CDR3 nucleotides: TGTGCCAGCAGTTACTCAAGGGTTGAGGAGCAGTTCTTC. Protein sequence: CASSYSRVEEQFF.

J is TRBJ2-1 and V is TRBV6-5; tentative D call: TRBD1 (6 bases). Germline CDR1 MNHEY, CDR2 SVGAGI. The CDR3 runs 14 residues. V dropped 4 bases and J dropped 2 bases, with 9 bases sitting between them. Here the CDR3 reads CASSSWGPYNEQFF. CDR3 DNA: TGTGCCAGCAGTTCGTGGGGGCCCTACAATGAGCAGTTCTTC.

This clone came up once. The gene calls are TRBV5-5 and TRBJ1-2; 8 bases agree with TRBD1. This CDR3 is built from 16 residues. Germline V gene sequence: CDR1 SGHKS, CDR2 YYEKEE (reference sequence). The J segment lost 3 bases and the V segment lost 3 bases, leaving 10 bases of the junction unmatched. CDR3 loop: CASSSTDRGRDYGYTF. CDR3 sequence (DNA): TGTGCCAGCAGCTCGACCGACAGGGGAAGGGACTATGGCTACACCTTC.

The J gene is TRBJ2-7, the V gene TRBV5-6; D is unresolved. Germline-derived CDR1 and CDR2 are SGHDT and YYEEEE. This CDR3 is built from 14 residues. V shed 0 bases and J shed 5 bases, with 12 bases lying between them. The CDR3 here is CASSLAVRTHEQYF. In DNA form, the CDR3 reads TGTGCCAGCAGCTTGGCCGTTCGGACCCACGAGCAGTACTTC.

The count of this clone is one. The CDR3 DNA follows: TGTGCCAGCAGTTACCTACAGACCAATCAGCCCCAGCATTTT. This sequence encodes CASSYLQTNQPQHF. The J gene is TRBJ1-5, the V gene TRBV6-5, with D hard to call. This CDR3 is built from 14 residues. V was trimmed by 2 bases and J by 3 bases, leaving 8 bases between them. Per germline, CDR1 MNHEY and CDR2 SVGAGI.

V gene TRBV10-3 combines with J gene TRBJ2-2; 7 nucleotides line up with TRBD1. Germline CDR1 and CDR2: ENHRY and SYGVKD. The ends lost 4 bases at V and 5 bases at J; junction bases unmatched: 4. This CDR3 spans 14 amino acids. In nucleotides, the CDR3 is TGTGCCATCAGTGTGGACAGGACGACCGGGGAGCTGTTTTTT. Its protein is CAISVDRTTGELFF.

V gene TRBV3-1 (or the pseudogene TRBV3-2) combines with J gene TRBJ2-7; 8 positions match TRBD1. The germline V gene has CDR1 LGHDT and CDR2 YNNKEL (reference sequence). V shed 8 bases, J shed 3 bases, and the junction held 3 bases outside the gene matches. This CDR3 is 12 amino acids long. This chain's CDR3 is CASGGQVYEQYF. For the CDR3, the DNA is TGTGCCAGCGGGGGACAGGTCTACGAGCAGTACTTC.

CDR3 sequence (DNA): TGCGCCAGCAGCCAAGATAGAGGGGCCTCTGGAAACACCATATATTTT. It codes for CASSQDRGASGNTIYF. The chain combines TRBV4-3 with TRBJ1-3, with D tentatively TRBD1 (5 bases). Trimming stripped 0 bases from V and 0 bases from J, with 9 bases between. Germline CDR1 LGHNA, CDR2 YSLEER. This CDR3 comprises 16 residues.

The chain carries TRBV30 and TRBJ1-2, with 10 positions matching TRBD1. Looked up from germline, CDR1 is GTSNPN and CDR2 is SVGIG (reference sequence). The CDR3 is made up of 18 amino acids. V lost 2 bases to trimming and J lost 5 bases; unmatched junction nucleotides: 17. The CDR3 DNA reads TGTGCCTGGAGTTTTAGGGCGGTTAAGACAGGGGGCGGTTATGGCTACACCTTC. Translating gives CAWSFRAVKTGGGYGYTF.

This chain connects TRBV6-5 to TRBJ1-2, with a weak D call TRBD1 (5 bases). The CDR3 loop spans 13 amino acids. From germline, CDR1 is MNHEY and CDR2 SVGAGI. V lost 8 bases to trimming and J lost 4 bases, with 14 bases between them. The CDR3 sequence: CASRRGTSYGYTF. CDR3 in DNA: TGTGCCAGCCGACGGGGGACCTCCTATGGCTACACCTTC.

The V and J genes are TRBV6-5 and TRBJ1-1, with D possibly TRBD1 on 5 matching bases. There are 14 residues in the CDR3. CDR1 MNHEY and CDR2 SVGAGI come from the germline V gene. The V end lost 7 bases, the J end lost 4 bases, and 16 bases lay between the germline ends. This CDR3 reads CASNKGRDFTEAFF. The CDR3 coding sequence is TGTGCCAGCAATAAAGGCAGGGACTTCACTGAAGCTTTCTTT.

The chain recombines TRBV27 with TRBJ2-1; TRBD1 is a possible D gene (6 bases). V was shortened by 6 bases and J by 0 bases, with 12 bases between the two germline ends. Germline V gene sequence: CDR1 MNHEY, CDR2 SMNVEV (reference sequence). The CDR3 spans 15 residues. Here the CDR3 DNA reads TGTGCCAGCAGCCGCAGGGGTGGCTCCTACAATGAGCAGTTCTTC. Amino acid sequence: CASSRRGGSYNEQFF.

The chain joins TRBV5-4 to TRBJ1-2, with D unresolved. The germline gives CDR1 SGHNT, CDR2 YYREEE (reference sequence). CDR3 length equals 15 residues. The V end lost 4 bases, the J end lost 2 bases, and 15 bases lay between the germline ends. In DNA, the CDR3 is TGTGCCAGCAGCCGGGTTTCGGCAGCCAACTATGGCTACACCTTC. Translation: CASSRVSAANYGYTF. Variable domain in full (rest from reference TRBV5-4 and TRBJ1-2): ETGVTQSPTHLIKTRGQQVTLRCSSQSGHNTVSWYQQALGQGPQFIFQYYREEENGRGNFPPRFSGLQFPNYSSELNVNALELDDSALYLCASSRVSAANYGYTFGSGTRLTVV.

This chain joins TRBV2 and TRBJ1-1, with D hard to call. From germline, CDR1 is SNHLY and CDR2 FYNNEI. CDR3 length: 11 residues. Trimming took 4 bases from V and 8 from J, leaving 8 bases between them. CDR3 sequence (DNA): TGTGCCAGCAGTGTGCTGATCGAAGCTTTCTTT. Translating it yields CASSVLIEAFF.

This chain connects TRBV6-5 to TRBJ1-2; a possible D gene is TRBD1 (5 bases). The CDR3 extends over 14 amino acids. Trimming stripped 0 bases from V and 7 bases from J, with 12 bases between. Germline CDR1 reads MNHEY; CDR2 reads SVGAGI. The CDR3 region has the DNA TGTGCCAGCAGTTACTCGGCGGGGGATACTGGCTACACCTTC. Translating gives CASSYSAGDTGYTF.